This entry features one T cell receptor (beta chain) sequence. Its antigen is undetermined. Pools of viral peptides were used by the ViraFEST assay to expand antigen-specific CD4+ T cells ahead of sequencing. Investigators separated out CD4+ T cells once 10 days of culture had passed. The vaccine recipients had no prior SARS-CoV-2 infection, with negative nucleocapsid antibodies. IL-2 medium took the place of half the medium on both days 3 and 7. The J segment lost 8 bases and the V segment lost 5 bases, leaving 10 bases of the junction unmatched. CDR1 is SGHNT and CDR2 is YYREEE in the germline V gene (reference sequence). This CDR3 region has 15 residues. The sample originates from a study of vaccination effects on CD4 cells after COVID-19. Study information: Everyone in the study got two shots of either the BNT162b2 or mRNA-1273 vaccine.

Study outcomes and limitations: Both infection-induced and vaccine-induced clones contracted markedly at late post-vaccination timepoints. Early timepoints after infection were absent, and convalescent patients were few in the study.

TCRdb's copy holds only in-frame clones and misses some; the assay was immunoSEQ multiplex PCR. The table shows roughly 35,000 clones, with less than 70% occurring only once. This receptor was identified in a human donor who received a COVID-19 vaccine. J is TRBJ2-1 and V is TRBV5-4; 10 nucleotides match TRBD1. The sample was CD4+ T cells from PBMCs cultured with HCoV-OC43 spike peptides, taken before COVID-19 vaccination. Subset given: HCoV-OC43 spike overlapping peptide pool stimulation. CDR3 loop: CASSSGTGVVYEQFF. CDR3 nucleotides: TGTGCCAGCAGTTCCGGGACAGGGGTTGTTTATGAGCAGTTCTTC.